These 17 T cell receptor beta chains originate from one sample sequenced in a study of tumor-infiltrating lymphocytes in primary liver carcinoma. The study co-extracted DNA and RNA from around 20-30 mg of unsorted bulk tissue. Starting material of about 0.45 ug total RNA yielded TCR beta cDNA via a constant-region primer. Employing slightly modified ARM-PCR, three nested multiplex PCR rounds were run, and these gave rise to the TCR beta libraries. The study ran its first two PCR rounds for nine to eleven cycles each, using TRBV1-TRBV30 forward primers and a C-beta reverse primer. One entry per CDR3 protein results from TCRdb running MiXCR on the multiplex PCR reads. The data hold 30,000 to 40,000 distinct CDR3 sequences, with around 74% observed a single time. The sequenced sample was liver tumor tissue from sampling region 4. Subset: tumor region T4, right-lateral pole. The receptors come from a man aged 35 to 55 with primary liver carcinoma and hepatitis B virus infection.

The chain couples TRBV6-2 or TRBV6-3 to TRBJ2-1; D may be TRBD1 (6 bases). Per germline, CDR1 MNHEY and CDR2 SVGEGT. CDR3 size: 15 residues. Here the CDR3 DNA reads TGTACCATCAGTAGCAGGAACAACAGGGAAAATGAGCAGTTCTTC. This translates into CTISSRNNRENEQFF.

This clonotype was seen repeatedly, ten times or more. This rearrangement joins TRBV7-9 to TRBJ1-6; a weak D match, TRBD1 (6 bases). The CDR3 covers 14 residues. The germline gives CDR1 SEHNR, CDR2 FQNEAQ (reference sequence). V lost 4 bases, J lost 9 bases, and 13 bases lay in between. The chain's CDR3 is CASSSGTSGSPLHF. The CDR3 bases are TGTGCCAGCAGCTCAGGGACATCGGGTTCACCCCTCCACTTT.

This clonotype came up a few times. Since a much larger clone is just one base distant, this may be a read error. The genes are TRBV6-6 and TRBJ1-2; D remains unclear. CDR3 length equals 16 residues. Germline V gives CDR1 MNHNY, CDR2 SVGAGI (reference sequence). The CDR3 region has the DNA TGTGTCACCAGCGAAGGTCCGGCCGGAGGAGGATATGGCTACACCTTC. This gives the protein CVTSEGPAGGGYGYTF.

Of note for this clonotype: At one of its ends the junction is not consistent with the germline gene, which may arise from a read error. The chain couples TRBV14 to TRBJ2-5, with D perhaps being TRBD1 or TRBD2 (5 bases each). This CDR3 comprises 17 residues. In germline, CDR1 is SGHDN, CDR2 FVKESK. In DNA, the CDR3 is TGTGCCAGCGGCCTAGCCCGGAGAGGGGACCAGCAAGAGATCCAGTACTTC. It specifies CASGLARRGDQQEIQYF.

This clonotype was counted a single time. Mismatch with germline at one junction end may stem from a read error. The V call is TRBV29-1, the J call TRBJ2-2, with 10 bases that match TRBD2. The CDR3 spans 15 residues. CDR1 and CDR2 from the germline V gene are SQVTM and ANQGSEA. DNA for the CDR3: TGCACCGTTGGGACTAGCGCGGCGAACATCGGGGAGCTGCTTTTT. It codes for CTVGTSAANIGELLF.

V is TRBV28 and J is TRBJ2-7; 9 nucleotides match TRBD2. The V gene's germline CDR1 is MDHEN and CDR2 SYDVKM. The CDR3 contains 15 residues. This chain's CDR3 is CASSLTSGSSYGQYV. CDR3 sequence (DNA): TGTGCCAGCAGCCTGACTAGCGGAAGCTCCTACGGGCAGTACGTC.

This clonotype qualifies as medium-sized. The rearrangement uses TRBV6-5 and TRBJ1-3; 9 bases line up with TRBD1. V was pared by 6 bases and J by 4 bases, with 10 bases of the junction left unmatched. The CDR3 runs to 16 residues. Looked up from germline, CDR1 is MNHEY and CDR2 is SVGAGI. In nucleotides, the CDR3 is TGTGCCAGCAGCTTCGGACAGGGGAGAGTGGGAAACACCATATATTTT. Residues: CASSFGQGRVGNTIYF.

This clonotype is termed medium-sized (0.01 to 0.1%). J is TRBJ1-5 and V is TRBV4-3; D call uncertain. Germline values: CDR1 LGHNA, CDR2 YSLEER. CDR3 size: 15 residues. Between the trimmed V and J ends, which lost 0 bases and 4 bases, there was a span of 10 bases. CDR3 coding DNA: TGCGCCAGCAGCCAAGACCCGAGCGGAAATCAGCCCCAGCATTTT. Its translation: CASSQDPSGNQPQHF.

Regarding this clonotype: Since no conserved phenylalanine or tryptophan closes the CDR3, a read error is the likely cause. The V call is TRBV12-3 or TRBV12-4, the J call TRBJ2-1; D is uncertain. CDR3 size: 16 residues. V was pared by 3 bases and J by 5 bases, with 17 bases between. This CDR3 reads CASSFSPMGGDNEQFL. The CDR3 DNA reads TGTGCCAGCAGTTTCAGTCCAATGGGCGGCGACAATGAGCAGTTCCTC.

Turning to this clonotype: Germline and junction disagree at one end, which may indicate a read error. The chain recombines TRBV18 with TRBJ2-3; D not resolved. Germline CDR1 and CDR2: KGHSH and LQKENI. The CDR3 is made up of 14 amino acids. The CDR3 spells CASSQLQGTDTQFF. CDR3 in DNA: TGTGCCAGTTCACAGCTACAAGGCACAGATACGCAGTTTTTT.

The rearrangement links TRBV29-1 to TRBJ2-7; a weak D match, TRBD2 (5 bases). The CDR3 is made up of 13 amino acids. The V and J ends lost 4 bases and 13 bases respectively, with 23 bases between them. Germline CDR1 reads SQVTM; CDR2 reads ANQGSEA. DNA for the CDR3: TGCAGCGTTGCCAGGACTCCCCCCTACGAGCGCTACTTC. This gives the protein CSVARTPPYERYF.

Of note for this clonotype: The junction and the germline gene differ at one end; a read error may be behind it. J is TRBJ1-6 and V is TRBV4-3; D perhaps matches TRBD1 (6 bases). Germline V CDR1 and CDR2: LGHNA, YSLEER. This CDR3 contains 16 residues. CDR3 sequence reads: CVSSSLGRGRNSPLHF. CDR3 nucleotide sequence: TGCGTCAGCAGCTCCTTGGGCAGGGGAAGGAATTCACCCCTCCACTTT.

Points on this clonotype: The conserved final phenylalanine or tryptophan is absent from the CDR3, which likely points to a read error. The chain joins TRBV12-3 or TRBV12-4 to TRBJ2-2, with D possibly being TRBD1 or TRBD2 (5 bases each). The CDR3 has 14 amino acids. The CDR3 spells CASIETANTGELFV. In DNA, the CDR3 is TGTGCCAGCATTGAGACAGCGAACACCGGGGAACTGTTTGTT.

Note on this clonotype: One end of the junction does not line up with germline, which may come from a read error. This chain joins TRBV11-2 and TRBJ2-6, with TRBD1 matching 8 bases. CDR1 SGHAT and CDR2 FQNNGV come from the germline V gene. This CDR3 comprises 21 residues. The CDR3 loop is CASSMWGDRGTSLSGADVLTF. In DNA form, the CDR3 reads TGTGCCAGCAGCATGTGGGGAGACAGGGGCACTTCCCTCTCTGGGGCCGACGTCCTGACTTTC.

In this sample, this clonotype turned up once. Because the CDR3 is missing its conserved closing phenylalanine or tryptophan, this is likely a read error. This sequence joins TRBV7-9 and TRBJ2-1; D is possibly TRBD1 (5 bases). Per the germline V gene, CDR1 is SEHNR and CDR2 is FQNEAQ (reference sequence). Trimming stripped 7 bases from V and 5 bases from J, with 18 bases between. CDR3 size: 15 residues. In DNA form, the CDR3 reads TGTGCCAGCACTGACAGTTTATGCGAAAACAATGAGCAGTTCTTA. This codes for CASTDSLCENNEQFL.

The chain employs TRBV11-1 and TRBJ1-2, with no clear D. Germline loops: CDR1 SGHAT, CDR2 FQDESV (reference sequence). V lost 10 bases and J 4 bases, leaving 16 bases between the germline ends. This CDR3 is 13 amino acids long. The CDR3 here is CANSLVHSYGYTF. CDR3 DNA sequence: TGTGCCAATAGCTTGGTCCATAGCTATGGCTACACCTTC.

In its sample, this clonotype is medium-sized. The chain is built from TRBV12-3 or TRBV12-4 and TRBJ1-4; the D is unclear. The CDR3 sequence is 13 residues long. Trimming pared 2 bases from V and 8 bases from J, leaving 9 bases between. The CDR3 bases are TGTGCCAGCAGTTTATCTGGGTTGGAAAAACTGTTTTTT. Protein: CASSLSGLEKLFF.